Presented here are 21 T cell receptor beta chains from one specimen sequenced in a study of shared clonotypes between healthy human individuals. Sequencing was performed with immunoSEQ multiplex PCR; in TCRdb, only in-frame clones are kept and a portion is missing. This table has 1.6 million or so clones, 98% to 99% appearing once. The sequencing sample was made of naive CD4+ T cells sorted from blood. The subset was: CD45RA+ positively selected. Source of these receptors: a man younger than 45 in good health.

The chain links TRBV4-1 to TRBJ2-1; a possible D gene is TRBD1 (6 bases). This CDR3 contains 15 residues. V was trimmed by 4 bases and J by 2 bases, leaving 12 bases between them. CDR1 MGHRA and CDR2 YSYEKL come from the germline V gene. The DNA of the CDR3 is TGCGCCAGCAGCCGGTCCCGGGACACCTACAATGAGCAGTTCTTC. Protein product: CASSRSRDTYNEQFF.

Written as DNA, the CDR3 is TGTGCCAGTAGGGTAGCGGGAGGACCACAGCCCTACGAGCAGTACTTC. Translated, it gives CASRVAGGPQPYEQYF. The J gene is TRBJ2-7, the V gene TRBV19, with 10 positions matching TRBD2. V lost 6 bases, J lost 2 bases, and 10 bases stayed unmatched. The CDR3 is made up of 16 amino acids. The germline V gene encodes CDR1 LNHDA and CDR2 SQIVND (reference sequence).

On this clone: Different DNA sequences within this sample yield the same CDR3. The V call is TRBV5-1, the J call TRBJ2-1, with D maybe TRBD2 (5 bases). This CDR3 comprises 15 residues. Germline CDR1 reads SGHRS; CDR2 reads YFSETQ. V gave up 0 bases and J gave up 1 base, with 8 bases separating them. CDR3 loop: CASSLASGSYNEQFF. Here the CDR3 DNA reads TGCGCCAGCAGCTTGGCCAGCGGTTCCTACAATGAGCAGTTCTTC.

V gene TRBV28 combines with J gene TRBJ1-1; weak D call: TRBD1 (5 bases). The V gene's germline CDR1 is MDHEN and CDR2 SYDVKM. V gave up 6 bases and J gave up 3 bases, with 11 bases separating them. CDR3 size: 13 residues. DNA of the CDR3: TGTGCCAGCAGCCAGGGCCCCTACACTGAAGCTTTCTTT. Translated, it gives CASSQGPYTEAFF.

The rearrangement joins TRBV2 to TRBJ1-4; no reliable D call. Trimming took off 2 bases at V and 4 bases at J, with 11 bases between the two ends. CDR1 is SNHLY, CDR2 FYNNEI, per germline. The CDR3 loop spans 15 amino acids. CDR3 sequence reads: CASSERPRVNEKLFF. Written as DNA, the CDR3 is TGTGCCAGCAGTGAAAGACCCCGTGTTAATGAAAAACTGTTTTTT.

The V and J genes are TRBV5-5 and TRBJ2-5; D tentatively fits TRBD1 or TRBD2 (7 bases each). CDR3 length equals 14 residues. Trimming removed 3 bases at V and 5 bases at J, with 14 bases between. CDR1 and CDR2 from the germline V gene are SGHKS and YYEKEE (reference sequence). The CDR3 bases are TGTGCCAGCAGCTCCGGACTAGGGGGCGAGACCCAGTACTTC. Protein: CASSSGLGGETQYF.

This chain joins TRBV5-1 and TRBJ1-2; D is uncertain. Trimming took off 4 bases at V and 7 bases at J, with 11 bases between the two ends. CDR3 length: 12 residues. Germline CDR1 reads SGHRS; CDR2 reads YFSETQ. The CDR3 DNA sequence: TGCGCCAGCAGCCCCGGTCTGAGTGGCTACACCTTC. Its translation: CASSPGLSGYTF.

In regard to this clone: Other DNA sequences from this sample encode an identical CDR3 as well. The genes are TRBV18 and TRBJ2-7; 7 nucleotides line up with TRBD2. With V trimmed by 6 bases and J by 3 bases, 2 bases remained unmatched. This CDR3 has 12 amino acids. Germline lookup yields CDR1 KGHSH and CDR2 LQKENI. CDR3 DNA sequence: TGTGCCAGCTCGGGGGGGAACTACGAGCAGTACTTC. Translating gives CASSGGNYEQYF. Based on the CDR3 plus reference TRBV18 and TRBJ2-7, the full variable domain is NAGVMQNPRHLVRRRGQEARLRCSPMKGHSHVYWYRQLPEEGLKFMVYLQKENIIDESGMPKERFSAEFPKEGPSILRIQQVVRGDSAAYFCASSGGNYEQYFGPGTRLTVT.

This chain connects TRBV15 to TRBJ2-7; 7 nucleotides match TRBD1. Germline CDR1 and CDR2: LNHNV and YYDKDF (reference sequence). V trimming: 0 bases; J trimming: 3 bases; junction bases outside the gene matches: 5. The CDR3 sequence is 15 residues long. The CDR3 DNA is TGTGCCACCAGCAGAGATAGGGGACAGTACTACGAGCAGTACTTC. Translating it yields CATSRDRGQYYEQYF.

Here the CDR3 reads CASTTSYSNQPQHF. CDR3 sequence (DNA): TGTGCCAGTACGACGTCTTATAGCAATCAGCCCCAGCATTTT. V is TRBV6-1 and J is TRBJ1-5; D remains unclear. The CDR3 runs 14 residues. Germline CDR1 reads MNHNS; CDR2 reads SASEGT. The V end lost 9 bases, the J end lost 0 bases, and 12 bases lay between the germline ends.

The gene calls are TRBV28 and TRBJ2-7; D ambiguous. Germline CDR1 and CDR2: MDHEN and SYDVKM. V lost 6 bases and J lost 0, with 18 bases in between. This CDR3 is built from 16 residues. CDR3 in DNA: TGTGCCAGCAGGGCCATAAGGTCCTCCTACTCCTACGAGCAGTACTTC. Protein sequence: CASRAIRSSYSYEQYF.

The V gene is TRBV9, the J gene TRBJ2-5; 7 bases are shared with TRBD2. The germline gives CDR1 SGDLS, CDR2 YYNGEE. The CDR3 spans 14 residues. With 9 bases clipped from V and 7 bases from J, the junction kept 15 bases outside the gene matches. DNA of the CDR3: TGTGCCACCTCCCCCCTAGCGCCGGGGGGGACCCAGTACTTC. Amino acid sequence: CATSPLAPGGTQYF. Based on the CDR3 plus reference TRBV9 and TRBJ2-5, the full variable domain is DSGVTQTPKHLITATGQRVTLRCSPRSGDLSVYWYQQSLDQGLQFLIQYYNGEERAKGNILERFSAQQFPDLHSELNLSSLELGDSALYFCATSPLAPGGTQYFGPGTRLLVL.

This clone was found once. The chain employs TRBV5-5 and TRBJ2-1; TRBD2 might be the D (5 bases). Germline CDR1 is SGHKS and CDR2 is YYEKEE (reference sequence). V lost 3 bases and J lost 1, with 14 bases in between. This CDR3 comprises 16 residues. For the CDR3, the DNA is TGTGCCAGCAGCTGGAGCGGCTCTCCGTCCTACAATGAGCAGTTCTTC. Translated: CASSWSGSPSYNEQFF. Full variable domain (rest looked up from reference TRBV5-5 and TRBJ2-1): DAGVTQSPTHLIKTRGQQVTLRCSPISGHKSVSWYQQVLGQGPQFIFQYYEKEERGRGNFPDRFSARQFPNYSSELNVNALLLGDSALYLCASSWSGSPSYNEQFFGPGTRLTVL.

The gene calls are TRBV5-4 and TRBJ2-3; TRBD2 matches at 14 bases. The CDR3 has 17 residues. Germline V gene data show CDR1 as SGHNT and CDR2 as YYREEE (reference sequence). J gave up 4 bases and V 3 bases, and 7 bases lay outside the gene matches. In nucleotides, the CDR3 is TGTGCCAGCAGCTCTGGGACTAGCGGGAGAGGCGCAGATACGCAGTATTTT. This encodes CASSSGTSGRGADTQYF.

This clone was recorded only once. V gene TRBV6-1 combines with J gene TRBJ1-4; D unclear. V gave up 6 bases and J gave up 5 bases, with 16 bases separating them. CDR3 length: 15 amino acids. From germline, CDR1 is MNHNS and CDR2 SASEGT. The CDR3 bases are TGTGCCAGCAGGGAACAACAAGGCCTGAATGAAAAACTGTTTTTT. It encodes CASREQQGLNEKLFF.

The rearrangement uses TRBV7-8 and TRBJ1-5, with TRBD1 identical over 8 bases. Germline V CDR1 and CDR2: SGHVS, FQNEAQ. Trimming removed 1 base from V and 3 bases from J; junction bases left unmatched: 2. This CDR3 contains 15 residues. CDR3 bases: TGTGCCAGCAGCTTAGGGACAGGGTACAATCAGCCCCAGCATTTT. Its protein product is CASSLGTGYNQPQHF.

This chain connects TRBV5-1 to TRBJ2-5; 7 bases are shared with TRBD2. V lost 0 bases, J lost 1 base, and 6 bases stayed unmatched. The CDR3 extends over 16 amino acids. Germline lookup yields CDR1 SGHRS and CDR2 YFSETQ. CDR3 nucleotide sequence: TGCGCCAGCAGCTTGGCCATGGGAGGGATCCAAGAGACCCAGTACTTC. This gives the protein CASSLAMGGIQETQYF.

The V and J genes are TRBV25-1 and TRBJ2-3, with a possible D match to TRBD1 (5 bases). Trimming stripped 3 bases from V and 4 bases from J, with 11 bases between. CDR3 length equals 14 residues. Germline loops: CDR1 MGHDK, CDR2 SYGVNS. CDR3 loop: CASSEFQGSDTQYF. The CDR3 DNA reads TGTGCCAGCAGTGAGTTCCAGGGCTCAGATACGCAGTATTTT.

The rearrangement uses TRBV19 and TRBJ1-5; 7 bases agree with TRBD1. V trimming: 6 bases; J trimming: 5 bases; junction bases outside the gene matches: 10. This CDR3 contains 15 residues. Germline V gene lookup returns CDR1 LNHDA and CDR2 SQIVND (reference sequence). As DNA, the CDR3 is TGTGCCAGTAGAACAACCCGGGACAGCCATCAGCCCCAGCATTTT. Translating gives CASRTTRDSHQPQHF.

The chain carries TRBV1 and TRBJ1-2. TRBV1 is flagged as a pseudogene. This CDR3 contains 11 residues. CDR3 region: CTSSQARGYTF. As DNA, the CDR3 is TGCACCAGCAGCCAAGCTCGTGGCTACACCTTC.

The chain uses TRBV29-1 and TRBJ1-4; D might be TRBD1 (5 bases). V lost 4 bases and J 4 bases, leaving 13 bases between the germline ends. CDR1 is SQVTM and CDR2 is ANQGSEA in the germline V gene. This CDR3 is 14 amino acids long. CDR3 loop: CSVGRWDGNEKLFF. The DNA for the CDR3 is TGCAGCGTTGGCCGGTGGGACGGTAATGAAAAACTGTTTTTT.